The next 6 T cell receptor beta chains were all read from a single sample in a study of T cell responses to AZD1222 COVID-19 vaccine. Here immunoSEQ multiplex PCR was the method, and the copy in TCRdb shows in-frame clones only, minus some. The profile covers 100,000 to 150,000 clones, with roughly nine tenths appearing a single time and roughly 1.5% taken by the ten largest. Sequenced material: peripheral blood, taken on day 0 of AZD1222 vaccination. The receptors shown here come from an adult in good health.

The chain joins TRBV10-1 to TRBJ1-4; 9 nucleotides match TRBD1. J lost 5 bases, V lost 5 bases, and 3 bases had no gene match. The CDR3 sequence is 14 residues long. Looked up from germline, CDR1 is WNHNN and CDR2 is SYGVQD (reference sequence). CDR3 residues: CASSSGQGNEKLFF. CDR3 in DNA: TGCGCCAGCAGTTCCGGACAGGGGAATGAAAAACTGTTTTTT.

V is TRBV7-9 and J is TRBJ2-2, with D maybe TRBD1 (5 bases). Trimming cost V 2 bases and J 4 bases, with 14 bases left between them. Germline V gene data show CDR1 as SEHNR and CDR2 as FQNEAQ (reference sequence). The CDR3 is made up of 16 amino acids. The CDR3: CASSLLMGPPTGELFF. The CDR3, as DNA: TGTGCCAGCAGCTTATTAATGGGGCCCCCCACCGGGGAGCTGTTTTTT.

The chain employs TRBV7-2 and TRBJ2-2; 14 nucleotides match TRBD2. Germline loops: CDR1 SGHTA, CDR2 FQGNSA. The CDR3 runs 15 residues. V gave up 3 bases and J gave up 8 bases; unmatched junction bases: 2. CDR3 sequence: CASSLGLAGVGELFF. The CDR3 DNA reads TGTGCCAGCAGCTTGGGACTAGCGGGAGTAGGGGAGCTGTTTTTT.

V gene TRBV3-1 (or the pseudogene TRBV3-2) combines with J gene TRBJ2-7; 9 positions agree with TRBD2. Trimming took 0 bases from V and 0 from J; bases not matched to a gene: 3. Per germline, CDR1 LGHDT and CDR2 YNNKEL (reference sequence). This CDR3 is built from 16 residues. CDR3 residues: CASSQEGLALSYEQYF. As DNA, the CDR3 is TGTGCCAGCAGCCAAGAGGGACTAGCTCTCTCCTACGAGCAGTACTTC.

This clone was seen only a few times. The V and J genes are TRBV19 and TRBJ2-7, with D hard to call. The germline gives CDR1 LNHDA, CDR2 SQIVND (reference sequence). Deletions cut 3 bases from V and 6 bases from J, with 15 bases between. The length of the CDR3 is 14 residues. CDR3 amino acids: CASSMAGLWVEQYF. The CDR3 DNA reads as TGTGCCAGTAGTATGGCTGGGCTCTGGGTCGAGCAGTACTTC.

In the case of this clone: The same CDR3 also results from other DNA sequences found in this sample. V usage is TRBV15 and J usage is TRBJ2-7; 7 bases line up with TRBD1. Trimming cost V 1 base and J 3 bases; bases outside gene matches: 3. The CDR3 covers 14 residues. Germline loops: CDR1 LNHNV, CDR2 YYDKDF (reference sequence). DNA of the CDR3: TGTGCCACCAGCAGAGGTCGACAGGGCTACGAGCAGTACTTC. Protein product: CATSRGRQGYEQYF.